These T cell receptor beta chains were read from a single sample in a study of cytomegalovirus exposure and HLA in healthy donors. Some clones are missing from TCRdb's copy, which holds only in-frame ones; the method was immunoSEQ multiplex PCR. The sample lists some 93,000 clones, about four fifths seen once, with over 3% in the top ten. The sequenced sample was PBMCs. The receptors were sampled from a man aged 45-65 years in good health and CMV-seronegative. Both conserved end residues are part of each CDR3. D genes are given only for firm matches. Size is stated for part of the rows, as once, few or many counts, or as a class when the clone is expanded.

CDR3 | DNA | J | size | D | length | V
CASSSDRDTDTQYF | TGTGCCAGCAGTTCCGACAGGGACACAGATACGCAGTATTTT | TRBJ2-3 | - | TRBD1 | 14 | TRBV28
CAIRKGLAGDSEQFF | TGTGCCATCAGAAAAGGACTAGCGGGAGATAGTGAGCAGTTCTTC | TRBJ2-1 | - | TRBD2 | 15 | TRBV10-3
CASSERGLRGNEKLFF | TGTGCCAGCAGTGAAAGGGGCCTGAGGGGGAATGAAAAACTGTTTTTT | TRBJ1-4 | - | - | 16 | TRBV2
CASSPPEGREDYNEQFF | TGTGCCAGCAGCCCCCCGGAGGGGCGGGAAGACTACAATGAGCAGTTCTTC | TRBJ2-1 | - | - | 17 | TRBV7-9
CASSVDREIYEQYF | TGTGCCAGCTCTGTCGACAGGGAAATCTACGAGCAGTACTTC | TRBJ2-7 | - | TRBD1 | 14 | TRBV6-1
CASSVTPSDEQYF | TGTGCCAGCAGCGTAACCCCCTCGGACGAGCAGTACTTC | TRBJ2-7 | few | - | 13 | TRBV9
CASSGREGSTDTQYF | TGTGCCAGCAGCGGGCGGGAGGGAAGCACAGATACGCAGTATTTT | TRBJ2-3 | - | TRBD2 | 15 | TRBV9
CASSLGGNNQPQHF | TGTGCCAGCAGTTTGGGAGGGAACAATCAGCCCCAGCATTTT | TRBJ1-5 | few | - | 14 | TRBV27
CASSLSGAYEQYF | TGTGCCAGCAGCCTTAGCGGGGCCTACGAGCAGTACTTC | TRBJ2-7 | - | TRBD2 | 13 | TRBV7-2
CASSQVGGVYTF | TGCGCCAGCAGCCAAGTAGGGGGCGTCTACACCTTC | TRBJ1-2 | - | TRBD1 | 12 | TRBV4-3
CASSPFWGPGVDEKLFF | TGTGCCAGCAGCCCATTCTGGGGCCCGGGGGTCGATGAAAAACTGTTTTTT | TRBJ1-4 | - | - | 17 | TRBV11-2
CAIRQGGDEKLFF | TGTGCCATCAGACAGGGTGGGGACGAAAAACTGTTTTTT | TRBJ1-4 | - | - | 13 | TRBV10-3
CASSLNRGPNEKLFF | TGTGCCAGCAGCCTCAACAGGGGTCCAAATGAAAAACTGTTTTTT | TRBJ1-4 | - | TRBD1 | 15 | TRBV5-4
CASSGRTVQPQHF | TGTGCCAGCAGCGGACGGACAGTTCAGCCCCAGCATTTT | TRBJ1-5 | - | - | 13 | TRBV7-2
CASSPSPGQIYNEQFF | TGTGCCAGCAGCCCCTCACCGGGACAGATCTACAATGAGCAGTTCTTC | TRBJ2-1 | - | TRBD1 | 16 | TRBV9
CASSKVGRVSNQPQHF | TGTGCCAGCAGCAAAGTAGGCAGGGTGAGCAATCAGCCCCAGCATTTT | TRBJ1-5 | - | - | 16 | TRBV21-1
CASSQDKGAGGYNEQFF | TGTGCCAGCAGCCAAGATAAGGGAGCGGGAGGTTACAATGAGCAGTTCTTC | TRBJ2-1 | few | TRBD2 | 17 | TRBV4-2